These T cell receptor beta chains were read from a single sample in a study of response to subunit inactivated influenza vaccine. TCRdb used MiXCR to reprocess the RT-PCR reads, holding one entry per CDR3 protein. The sample has about 500,000 distinct CDR3 sequences; approximately 16% are singletons. Sequenced here: CD4+ T cells sorted from PBMCs, sampled around 2 years after vaccination. Receptors originate from a man aged 45 to 75 who received an inactivated influenza vaccine. Both conserved end residues are part of each CDR3. The order of the fields is J gene, D gene, V gene, clone size, CDR3 protein, CDR3 DNA. D genes are given only for firm matches. A row's size may be missing; if present it is once, few, many or a size class.

>TRBJ2-1|.|TRBV30|.
CAWSGASGEFF
TGTGCCTGGAGTGGAGCGAGTGGGGAGTTCTTC
>TRBJ2-3|.|TRBV24-1|many
CATSDKTDTQYF
TGTGCCACCAGTGATAAGACAGATACGCAGTATTTT
>TRBJ2-6|.|TRBV6-5|many
CASSFRGALGGGANVLTF
TGTGCCAGCAGTTTTAGGGGGGCCCTAGGTGGCGGGGCCAACGTCCTGACTTTC
>TRBJ1-6|.|TRBV18|.
CASSTSESGVGSPLHF
TGTGCCAGCTCCACATCAGAGTCGGGGGTTGGGTCACCCCTCCACTTT
>TRBJ2-1|.|TRBV11-2|many
CASSFLSSGAYNEQFF
TGTGCCAGCAGCTTCCTCTCATCCGGGGCTTACAATGAGCAGTTCTTC
>TRBJ2-7|TRBD1|TRBV10-3|.
CAISHGTAEQYF
TGTGCCATCAGTCACGGGACAGCCGAGCAGTACTTC
>TRBJ2-5|.|TRBV24-1|few
CATGSQIGETQYF
TGTGCCACCGGGTCTCAAATCGGAGAGACCCAGTACTTC
>TRBJ2-1|.|TRBV4-1|many
CASSQAIGAGVSINEQFF
TGCGCCAGCAGCCAAGCCATTGGCGCAGGGGTATCGATCAATGAGCAGTTCTTC
>TRBJ1-4|.|TRBV15|.
CATSRENNEKLFF
TGTGCCACCAGCAGAGAAAACAATGAAAAACTGTTTTTT
>TRBJ2-1|TRBD2|TRBV12-3/TRBV12-4|few
CASSRWIAGAGEQFF
TGTGCCAGCAGTCGTTGGATAGCGGGAGCGGGTGAGCAGTTCTTC
>TRBJ2-3|TRBD2|TRBV5-6|.
CASSKPGLRATDTQYF
TGTGCCAGCAGTAAGCCGGGACTACGAGCCACAGATACGCAGTATTTT
>TRBJ2-3|.|TRBV12-3/TRBV12-4|many
CASSSSGSTDTQYF
TGTGCCAGCAGTTCCTCGGGGAGCACAGATACGCAGTATTTT
>TRBJ2-7|TRBD2|TRBV12-3/TRBV12-4|few
CASTLGGFSYEQYF
TGTGCCAGCACCCTGGGAGGGTTTTCCTACGAGCAGTACTTC
>TRBJ2-7|.|TRBV24-1|.
CATSDFPHYEQYF
TGTGCCACCAGTGATTTCCCGCACTACGAGCAGTACTTC
>TRBJ2-6|.|TRBV5-1|few
CASSSDGMGVSGANVLTF
TGCGCCAGCAGCTCGGACGGTATGGGTGTCTCTGGGGCCAACGTCCTGACTTTC
>TRBJ1-2|.|TRBV28|few
CASSLPRDAAGYTF
TGTGCCAGCAGTTTACCCCGGGACGCTGCTGGCTACACCTTC
>TRBJ2-5|TRBD2|TRBV28|few
CASASPGGRARETQYF
TGTGCGAGCGCATCCCCTGGCGGGAGGGCTCGGGAGACCCAGTACTTC
>TRBJ2-7|.|TRBV25-1|many
CASSEGARYEQYF
TGTGCCAGCAGTGAAGGGGCCAGATACGAGCAGTACTTC
>TRBJ2-3|.|TRBV27|.
CASGRGSTQYF
TGTGCCAGCGGCCGGGGGTCTACGCAGTATTTT
>TRBJ2-7|.|TRBV7-2|few
CASSLETGPYEQYF
TGTGCCAGCAGCTTGGAGACAGGCCCCTATGAGCAGTACTTC
>TRBJ2-1|.|TRBV28|few
CASSTLRQQFF
TGTGCCAGCAGCACCTTGAGACAGCAGTTCTTC
>TRBJ2-7|.|TRBV7-2|.
CASSLKGDLSYEQYF
TGTGCCAGCAGCTTAAAGGGGGACCTCTCCTACGAGCAGTACTTC
>TRBJ2-1|.|TRBV6-2/TRBV6-3|few
CASRAVYNEQFF
TGTGCCAGCAGGGCAGTGTACAATGAGCAGTTCTTC
>TRBJ2-5|TRBD1|TRBV20-1|.
CSAPRTGTETQYF
TGCAGTGCCCCCCGGACAGGAACAGAGACCCAGTACTTC
>TRBJ2-3|.|TRBV28|many
CASSLLLGASTDTQYF
TGTGCCAGCAGTTTATTACTGGGGGCTAGCACAGATACGCAGTATTTT
>TRBJ2-7|TRBD1|TRBV27|many
CASSSTGNEQYF
TGTGCCAGCAGTTCGACAGGGAACGAGCAGTACTTC
>TRBJ1-1|.|TRBV7-9|.
CASSFDTIQAFF
TGTGCCAGCAGCTTTGACACGATTCAGGCTTTCTTT
>TRBJ2-1|.|TRBV7-6|few
CASSSRRGSSYNEQFF
TGTGCCAGCAGCTCCCGCCGGGGTAGCTCCTACAATGAGCAGTTCTTC
>TRBJ2-7|TRBD1|TRBV10-3|.
CAISESFGTAYEQYF
TGTGCCATCAGTGAGTCATTCGGGACAGCCTACGAGCAGTACTTC
>TRBJ1-3|.|TRBV6-2/TRBV6-3|.
CASSYSKSQARSGNTIYF
TGTGCCAGCAGTTACTCGAAGTCCCAGGCCCGCTCTGGAAACACCATATATTTT
>TRBJ2-3|.|TRBV7-2|.
CASSAVLKNPDTQYF
TGTGCCAGCAGCGCCGTTCTAAAAAACCCAGATACGCAGTATTTT
>TRBJ2-5|.|TRBV7-3|few
CASSLTGAALETQYF
TGTGCCAGCAGCTTAACGGGAGCGGCGCTAGAGACCCAGTACTTC
>TRBJ2-1|.|TRBV2|many
CASSAQVYNEQFF
TGTGCCAGCAGTGCTCAGGTCTACAATGAGCAGTTCTTC
>TRBJ2-3|.|TRBV12-3/TRBV12-4|.
CASSLGTEPTDTQYF
TGTGCCAGCAGTTTAGGAACAGAACCGACAGATACGCAGTATTTT
>TRBJ2-5|.|TRBV12-3/TRBV12-4|many
CASSPPRLEGQETQYF
TGTGCCAGCAGTCCTCCCCGACTAGAAGGGCAAGAGACCCAGTACTTC
>TRBJ2-7|TRBD1|TRBV20-1|few
CSAAGTGNPYEQYF
TGCAGTGCTGCTGGGACAGGGAACCCCTACGAGCAGTACTTC
>TRBJ2-1|TRBD2|TRBV11-1|few
CASSLWTSGRAAQFF
TGTGCCAGCAGCTTATGGACTAGCGGGAGGGCCGCGCAGTTCTTC
>TRBJ2-1|TRBD2|TRBV4-2|few
CASSKESGLGYNEQFF
TGTGCCAGCAGCAAGGAGTCAGGACTAGGCTACAATGAGCAGTTCTTC
>TRBJ1-2|.|TRBV20-1|.
CSANPTALGGYTF
TGCAGTGCAAACCCCACCGCGTTGGGTGGCTACACCTTC
>TRBJ2-7|.|TRBV20-1|many
CSAMGPRGYEQYF
TGCAGTGCTATGGGCCCACGCGGCTACGAGCAGTACTTC
>TRBJ2-3|.|TRBV6-5|few
CASSSHGESTDTQYF
TGTGCCAGCAGTTCCCACGGGGAAAGCACAGATACGCAGTATTTT
>TRBJ2-1|TRBD2|TRBV20-1|few
CSARPVAGGYNEQFF
TGCAGTGCTAGGCCTGTAGCGGGGGGCTACAATGAGCAGTTCTTC
>TRBJ1-1|.|TRBV20-1|.
CSARDTGLMNTEAFF
TGCAGTGCTAGAGATACAGGGTTGATGAACACTGAAGCTTTCTTT
>TRBJ2-5|TRBD1|TRBV5-1|.
CASSTRQGLTSETQYF
TGCGCCAGCAGCACACGACAGGGGTTGACAAGTGAGACCCAGTACTTC
>TRBJ1-2|TRBD1|TRBV5-1|few
CASSNAGTGNYGYTF
TGCGCCAGCAGCAACGCCGGGACAGGGAACTATGGCTACACCTTC
>TRBJ1-2|.|TRBV27|.
CASSLSFTNYGYTF
TGTGCCAGCAGTTTATCCTTTACTAACTATGGCTACACCTTC
>TRBJ2-3|TRBD2|TRBV28|few
CASRILAGKTDTQYF
TGTGCCAGCAGGATACTAGCGGGAAAAACAGATACGCAGTATTTT
>TRBJ2-3|.|TRBV27|.
CASRVAVPTDTQYF
TGTGCCAGCAGGGTAGCGGTTCCCACAGATACGCAGTATTTT
>TRBJ2-2|.|TRBV6-5|few
CASSSPPGSNTGELFF
TGTGCCAGCAGTTCCCCTCCAGGATCGAACACCGGGGAGCTGTTTTTT